A selection of T cell receptor beta chains follows, all from one sample in a study of cytotoxic CD8 clonotypes in ibrutinib-treated CLL. Only in-frame clones appear in the TCRdb table, and some are missing; sequencing was by immunoSEQ multiplex PCR. The sample records fewer than 300,000 clones, around 69% being singletons. The sample here was PBMCs, taken at disease progression, from a patient treated with ibrutinib. The receptors were gathered from a human donor with chronic lymphocytic leukemia. The CDR3 runs from the conserved cysteine through the conserved F or W. A D gene is named only where the DNA matches it firmly. A clone size is listed for some rows: how often the clone was seen (once, few, many), or a class if it is expanded.

>TRBV4-1|once|TRBJ2-7|.
CASSKGTSLSYEQYF
TGCGCCAGCAGCAAAGGGACTTCACTTTCCTACGAGCAGTACTTC
>TRBV27|.|TRBJ1-2|.
CASSFGEYYGYTF
TGTGCCAGCAGTTTCGGCGAATACTATGGCTACACCTTC
>TRBV12-5|.|TRBJ2-2|.
CASGLVFPGELFF
TGTGCTAGTGGTTTGGTTTTCCCCGGGGAGCTGTTTTTT
>TRBV13|.|TRBJ1-5|.
CASSLGPGNQPQHF
TGTGCCAGCAGCTTAGGTCCTGGCAATCAGCCCCAGCATTTT
>TRBV9|.|TRBJ1-5|.
CASSEKTGTTSNQPQHF
TGTGCCAGCAGCGAGAAAACCGGGACAACAAGCAATCAGCCCCAGCATTTT
>TRBV4-2|once|TRBJ2-3|.
CASSQEAASTDTQYF
TGTGCCAGCAGCCAAGAGGCGGCTAGCACAGATACGCAGTATTTT
>TRBV7-2|.|TRBJ2-7|.
CASSSGPPQQYF
TGTGCCAGCAGCTCCGGGCCGCCCCAGCAGTACTTC
>TRBV19|.|TRBJ1-1|.
CASTTPAGQNTEAFF
TGTGCCAGTACCACCCCAGCGGGACAGAACACTGAAGCTTTCTTT
>TRBV2|once|TRBJ1-1|.
CASGGGLGAFF
TGTGCCAGCGGAGGGGGGCTAGGGGCTTTCTTT
>TRBV9|.|TRBJ1-2|.
CASSAIEIPGGYTF
TGTGCCAGCAGCGCGATAGAAATACCGGGGGGCTACACCTTC
>TRBV5-6|.|TRBJ2-2|.
CASSFTLRATGELFF
TGTGCCAGCAGCTTTACTCTCAGGGCCACCGGGGAGCTGTTTTTT
>TRBV27|.|TRBJ2-5|.
CASSLGAVGTQYF
TGTGCCAGCAGTTTAGGGGCTGTGGGGACCCAGTACTTC
>TRBV5-1|few|TRBJ1-6|TRBD1
CASSLQGAYNSPLHF
TGCGCCAGCAGCCTACAGGGGGCATATAATTCACCCCTCCACTTT
>TRBV5-1|.|TRBJ2-7|.
CASSLEGRVGYEQYF
TGCGCCAGCAGCTTGGAGGGCAGGGTTGGCTACGAGCAGTACTTC
>TRBV2|.|TRBJ1-2|.
CASRGLNYGYTF
TGTGCCAGCAGGGGGCTCAACTATGGCTACACCTTC
>TRBV9|.|TRBJ2-3|.
CASSVEGHSTDTQYF
TGTGCCAGCAGCGTAGAAGGACATAGCACAGATACGCAGTATTTT
>TRBV6-5|.|TRBJ2-1|.
CASSQGGGNEQFF
TGTGCCAGCAGCCAAGGCGGAGGCAATGAGCAGTTCTTC
>TRBV12-5|few|TRBJ1-1|.
CASGLVDPFSTEAFF
TGTGCTAGTGGTTTGGTAGACCCCTTCAGCACTGAAGCTTTCTTT
>TRBV7-2|.|TRBJ1-2|.
CASSPSFYGYTF
TGTGCCAGCAGCCCCTCCTTTTATGGCTACACCTTC
>TRBV28|.|TRBJ2-1|TRBD2
CASRGTAGLAVYNEQFF
TGTGCCAGCAGGGGGACAGCGGGACTAGCGGTTTACAATGAGCAGTTCTTC
>TRBV29-1|.|TRBJ1-1|.
CSVVGDSGTEAFF
TGCAGCGTTGTAGGGGATTCAGGAACTGAAGCTTTCTTT
>TRBV6-6|.|TRBJ1-2|TRBD1
CASSPGDRGYGYTF
TGTGCCAGCAGTCCGGGGGACAGGGGCTATGGCTACACCTTC
>TRBV29-1|.|TRBJ2-2|TRBD2
CSVSREGTGELFF
TGCAGCGTATCCAGGGAGGGCACCGGGGAGCTGTTTTTT
>TRBV29-1|.|TRBJ2-2|TRBD1
CSVAGTGATGELFF
TGCAGCGTTGCCGGGACAGGAGCTACCGGGGAGCTGTTTTTT
>TRBV11-3|.|TRBJ2-7|TRBD2
CASSSTSHNEQYF
TGTGCCAGCAGCTCGACTAGCCACAACGAGCAGTACTTC
>TRBV28|.|TRBJ2-7|.
CASSFRGTYEQYF
TGTGCCAGCAGTTTCCGCGGCACCTACGAGCAGTACTTC
>TRBV18|.|TRBJ2-1|.
CASSRLDRSEQFF
TGTGCCAGCTCACGACTAGATCGCAGTGAGCAGTTCTTC
>TRBV4-1|.|TRBJ1-2|.
CASRPPGTLSGYTF
TGCGCCAGCAGACCTCCCGGGACACTTTCTGGCTACACCTTC
>TRBV6-5|.|TRBJ1-2|TRBD1
CASSYRGLNIYGYTF
TGTGCCAGCAGTTATAGGGGGCTAAATATCTATGGCTACACCTTC
>TRBV5-6|.|TRBJ1-2|.
CASSLAGRYYGYTF
TGTGCCAGCAGCTTGGCCGGTCGATATTATGGCTACACCTTC
>TRBV15|few|TRBJ2-1|TRBD1
CATSRDGQGATEQFF
TGTGCCACCAGCAGAGATGGACAGGGGGCAACTGAGCAGTTCTTC
>TRBV2|.|TRBJ2-1|TRBD2
CASSLRGLAGGEQFF
TGTGCCAGCAGCCTCCGGGGACTAGCGGGAGGCGAGCAGTTCTTC
>TRBV2|.|TRBJ2-5|.
CASRPIEGKQETQYF
TGTGCCAGCAGACCAATTGAGGGAAAACAAGAGACCCAGTACTTC
>TRBV6-5|.|TRBJ2-3|.
CASSFNREFTDTQYF
TGTGCCAGCAGTTTTAACCGGGAATTCACAGATACGCAGTATTTT
>TRBV5-4|.|TRBJ2-2|.
CASSLVDLTGELFF
TGTGCCAGCAGCTTGGTGGACTTGACCGGGGAGCTGTTTTTT
>TRBV10-3|.|TRBJ1-1|.
CAISPGPNTEAFF
TGTGCCATCAGTCCAGGGCCCAACACTGAAGCTTTCTTT
>TRBV4-1|.|TRBJ2-7|TRBD2
CASSQEAAGVSEQYF
TGCGCCAGCAGCCAAGAAGCGGCGGGGGTGAGCGAGCAGTACTTC
>TRBV29-1|.|TRBJ2-7|TRBD1
CSVVQGAGEQYF
TGCAGCGTTGTACAGGGGGCAGGCGAGCAGTACTTC
>TRBV5-4|.|TRBJ2-3|.
CASSLAGGGTDTQYF
TGTGCCAGCAGCTTGGCCGGGGGAGGCACAGATACGCAGTATTTT
>TRBV7-8|.|TRBJ2-1|TRBD2
CASSPIAGVIFNEQFF
TGTGCCAGCAGCCCGATAGCGGGAGTCATATTCAATGAGCAGTTCTTC
>TRBV6-5|.|TRBJ2-7|TRBD2
CAGGTSAYEQYF
TGTGCCGGGGGGACTAGCGCCTACGAGCAGTACTTC
>TRBV29-1|.|TRBJ1-2|.
CSVEAGPPYYGYTF
TGCAGCGTTGAAGCAGGCCCCCCCTACTATGGCTACACCTTC
>TRBV11-2|.|TRBJ2-7|TRBD2
CASSGLAGGLYEQYF
TGTGCCAGCAGCGGACTAGCGGGGGGCCTCTACGAGCAGTACTTC
>TRBV7-3|.|TRBJ2-2|.
CASSYRSTGELFF
TGTGCCAGCAGTTACAGGTCCACCGGGGAGCTGTTTTTT
>TRBV4-3|few|TRBJ2-1|TRBD2
CASRPGGPGNEQFF
TGCGCCAGCAGGCCGGGAGGGCCTGGGAATGAGCAGTTCTTC